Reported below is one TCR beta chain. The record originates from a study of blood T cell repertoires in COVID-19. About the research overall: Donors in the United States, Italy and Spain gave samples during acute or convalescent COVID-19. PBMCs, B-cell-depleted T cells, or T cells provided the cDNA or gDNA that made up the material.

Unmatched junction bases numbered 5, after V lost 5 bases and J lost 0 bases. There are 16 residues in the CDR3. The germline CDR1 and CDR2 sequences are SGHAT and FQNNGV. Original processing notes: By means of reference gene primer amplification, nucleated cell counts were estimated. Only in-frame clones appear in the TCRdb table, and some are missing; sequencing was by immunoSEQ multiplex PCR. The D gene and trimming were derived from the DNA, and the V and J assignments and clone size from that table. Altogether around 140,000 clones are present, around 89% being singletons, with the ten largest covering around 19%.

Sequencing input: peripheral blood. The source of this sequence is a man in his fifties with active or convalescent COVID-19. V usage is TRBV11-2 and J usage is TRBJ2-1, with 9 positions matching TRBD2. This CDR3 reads CASSTGLAYSYNEQFF. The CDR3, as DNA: TGTGCCAGCAGCACCGGACTAGCGTACTCCTACAATGAGCAGTTCTTC. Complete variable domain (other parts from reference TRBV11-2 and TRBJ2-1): EAGVAQSPRYKIIEKRQSVAFWCNPISGHATLYWYQQILGQGPKLLIQFQNNGVVDDSQLPKDRFSAERLKGVDSTLKIQPAKLEDSAVYLCASSTGLAYSYNEQFFGPGTRLTVL.